The following is a T cell receptor (beta chain) sequence with its context. The antigen is unknown. This sample stems from a study of cytomegalovirus exposure and HLA in healthy donors. Points from the study as a whole: In presence/absence analyses, roughly uniform sequencing depth across donors was assumed. As was reported, the classifier diagnosed cytomegalovirus status with high specificity and sensitivity. Analyzed later, most CMV-associated TCR beta chains appeared HLA-restricted.

The CDR3 extends over 13 amino acids. In germline, CDR1 is MDHEN, CDR2 SYDVKM. Trimming stripped 3 bases from V and 7 bases from J, with 10 bases between. The PCR used 60 Vbeta and 13 Jbeta primers. TCRdb keeps only in-frame clones here, not all; method: immunoSEQ multiplex PCR. This table has roughly 150,000 clones, roughly four fifths appearing once. The chain joins TRBV28 to TRBJ1-5, with D possibly TRBD1 on 5 matching bases. This receptor was identified in a man aged 45-60 years in good health and CMV-seropositive. What was sequenced was PBMCs. The CDR3 region has the DNA TGTGCCAGCAGTTTTCAGGGATGGCAGCCCCAGCATTTT. It codes for CASSFQGWQPQHF.